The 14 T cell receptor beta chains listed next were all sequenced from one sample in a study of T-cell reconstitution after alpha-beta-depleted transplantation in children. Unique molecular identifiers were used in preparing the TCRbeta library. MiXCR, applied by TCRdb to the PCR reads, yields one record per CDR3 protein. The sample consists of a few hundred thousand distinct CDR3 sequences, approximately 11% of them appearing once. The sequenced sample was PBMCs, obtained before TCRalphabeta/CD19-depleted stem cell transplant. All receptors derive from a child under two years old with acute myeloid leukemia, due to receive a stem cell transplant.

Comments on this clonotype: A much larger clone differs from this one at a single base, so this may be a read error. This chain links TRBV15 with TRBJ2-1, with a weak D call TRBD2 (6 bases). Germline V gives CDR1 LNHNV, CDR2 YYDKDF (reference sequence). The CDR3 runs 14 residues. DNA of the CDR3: TGTGCCACCAGCGGAGGGCAAGAATACAATGAGCACTTCTTC. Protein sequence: CATSGGQEYNEHFF.

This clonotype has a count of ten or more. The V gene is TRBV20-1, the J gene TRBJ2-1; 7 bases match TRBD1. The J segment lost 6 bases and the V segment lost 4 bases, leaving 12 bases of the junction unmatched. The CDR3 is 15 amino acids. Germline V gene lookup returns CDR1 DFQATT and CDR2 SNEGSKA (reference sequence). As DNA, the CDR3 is TGCAGTGCTAATCAACAGGGGTGGCTACGCAATGAGCAGTTCTTC. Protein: CSANQQGWLRNEQFF.

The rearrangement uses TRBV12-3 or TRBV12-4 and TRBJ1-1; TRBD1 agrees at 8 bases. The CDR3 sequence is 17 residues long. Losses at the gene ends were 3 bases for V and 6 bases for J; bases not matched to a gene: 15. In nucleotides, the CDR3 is TGTGCCAGCAGTTTGCAGGCCGGGGACAGGCCGATTTCTGAAGCTTTCTTT. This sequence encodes CASSLQAGDRPISEAFF.

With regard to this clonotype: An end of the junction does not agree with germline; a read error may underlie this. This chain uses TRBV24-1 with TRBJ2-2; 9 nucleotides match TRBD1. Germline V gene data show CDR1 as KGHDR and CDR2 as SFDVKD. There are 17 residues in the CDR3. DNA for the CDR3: TGTGCCACCAGTGACCACTCCCGGACAGGGGCGCCCGGCGAGCTGTTTTTT. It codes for CATSDHSRTGAPGELFF.

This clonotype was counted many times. CDR3 bases: TGCAGCGTCGCTCTAGCGGGAAACTACGAGCAGTACTTC. Residues: CSVALAGNYEQYF. The J gene is TRBJ2-7, the V gene TRBV29-1; 9 positions match TRBD2. CDR1 SQVTM and CDR2 ANQGSEA come from the germline V gene. The CDR3 loop spans 13 amino acids. With V trimmed by 6 bases and J by 3 bases, 6 bases remained unmatched.

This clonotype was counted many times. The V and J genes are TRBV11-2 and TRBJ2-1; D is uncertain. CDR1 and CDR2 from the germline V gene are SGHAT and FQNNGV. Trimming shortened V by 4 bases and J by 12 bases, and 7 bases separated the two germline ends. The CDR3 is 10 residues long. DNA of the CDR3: TGTGCCAGCAGCTCGGTGGTGCAGTTCTTC. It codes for CASSSVVQFF.

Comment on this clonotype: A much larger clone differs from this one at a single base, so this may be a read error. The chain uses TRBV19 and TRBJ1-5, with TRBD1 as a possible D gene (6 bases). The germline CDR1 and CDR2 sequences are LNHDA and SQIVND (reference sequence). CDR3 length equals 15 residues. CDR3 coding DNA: TGTGTCAGTAGTATAGGAGGACAGATTATGGAGCCCCAGCATTTT. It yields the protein CVSSIGGQIMEPQHF.

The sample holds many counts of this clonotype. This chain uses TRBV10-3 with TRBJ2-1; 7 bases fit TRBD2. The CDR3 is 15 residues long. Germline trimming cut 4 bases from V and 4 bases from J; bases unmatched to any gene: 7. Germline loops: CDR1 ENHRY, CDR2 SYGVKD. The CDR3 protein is CAISVSGGVYNEQFF. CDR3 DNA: TGTGCCATCAGTGTGTCGGGAGGAGTGTACAATGAGCAGTTCTTC.

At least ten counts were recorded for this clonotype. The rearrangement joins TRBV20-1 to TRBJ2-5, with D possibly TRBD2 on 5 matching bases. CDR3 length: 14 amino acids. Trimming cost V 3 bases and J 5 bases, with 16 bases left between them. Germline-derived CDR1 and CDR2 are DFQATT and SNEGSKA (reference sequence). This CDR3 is CSASRRALDETQYF. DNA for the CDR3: TGCAGTGCTAGCCGGCGGGCCCTAGACGAGACCCAGTACTTC.

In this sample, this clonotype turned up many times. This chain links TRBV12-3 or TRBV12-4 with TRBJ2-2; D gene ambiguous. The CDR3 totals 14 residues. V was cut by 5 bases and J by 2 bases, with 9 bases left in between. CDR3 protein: CASSRNTNTGELFF. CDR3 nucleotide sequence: TGTGCCAGCAGTCGAAATACAAACACCGGGGAGCTGTTTTTT.

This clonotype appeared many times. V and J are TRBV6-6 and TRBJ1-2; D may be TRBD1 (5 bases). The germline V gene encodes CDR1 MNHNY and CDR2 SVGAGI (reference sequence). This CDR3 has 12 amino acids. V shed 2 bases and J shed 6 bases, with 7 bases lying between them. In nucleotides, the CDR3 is TGTGCCAGCAGTTACGAAGGGGATGGCTACACCTTC. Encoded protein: CASSYEGDGYTF.

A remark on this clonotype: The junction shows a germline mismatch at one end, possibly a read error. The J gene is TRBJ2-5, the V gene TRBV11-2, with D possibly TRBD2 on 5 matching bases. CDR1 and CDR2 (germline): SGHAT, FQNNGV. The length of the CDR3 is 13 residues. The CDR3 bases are TGTGCCAGCAGCCCGAGAACGAGGGAGACCCAGTCCTTC. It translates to CASSPRTRETQSF.

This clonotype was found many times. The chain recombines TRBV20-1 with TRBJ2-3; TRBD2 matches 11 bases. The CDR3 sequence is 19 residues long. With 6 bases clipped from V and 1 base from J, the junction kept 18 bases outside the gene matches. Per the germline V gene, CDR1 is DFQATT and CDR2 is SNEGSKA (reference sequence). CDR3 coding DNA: TGCAGTGCCATTCCGGGACAGGGCTTAGCGGGAGGGGGCACAGATACGCAGTATTTT. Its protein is CSAIPGQGLAGGGTDTQYF.

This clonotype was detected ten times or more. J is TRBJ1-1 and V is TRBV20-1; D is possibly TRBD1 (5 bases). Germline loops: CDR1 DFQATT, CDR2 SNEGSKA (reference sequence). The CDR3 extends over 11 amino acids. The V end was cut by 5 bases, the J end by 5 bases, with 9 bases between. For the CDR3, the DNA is TGCAGTGCTTCCAGGGTAACTGAAGCTTTCTTT. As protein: CSASRVTEAFF.